These 32 T cell receptor beta chains were all obtained from the same sample, sequenced in a study of blood T cell repertoires in COVID-19. The assay was immunoSEQ multiplex PCR, and TCRdb's table has in-frame clones only and misses some. The table has 98,000 or so clones, around 81% seen once. The sample comprised peripheral blood. These receptors all come from a woman aged 65 to 85 with acute or convalescent COVID-19.

V gene TRBV5-6 combines with J gene TRBJ1-6, with 9 positions matching TRBD1. V shed 2 bases, J shed 8 bases, and the junction held 17 bases outside the gene matches. From germline, CDR1 is SGHDT and CDR2 YYEEEE. The length of the CDR3 is 19 residues. The DNA for the CDR3 is TGTGCCAGCAGCTTAAGAGTTTGGGACAGGGAGGTTTTGGATTCACCCCTCCACTTT. It encodes CASSLRVWDREVLDSPLHF.

This rearrangement joins TRBV27 to TRBJ2-1; unclear D gene. This CDR3 has 11 residues. V dropped 5 bases and J dropped 4 bases, with 3 bases sitting between them. Per germline, CDR1 MNHEY and CDR2 SMNVEV (reference sequence). This CDR3 reads CASSAYNEQFF. The CDR3 nucleotides read TGTGCCAGCAGTGCGTACAATGAGCAGTTCTTC.

This clone has more than one count but fewer than ten. The chain recombines TRBV27 with TRBJ2-1; 12 nucleotides align to TRBD2. The CDR3 runs 15 residues. The ends lost 5 bases at V and 4 bases at J; junction bases unmatched: 3. Germline loops: CDR1 MNHEY, CDR2 SMNVEV (reference sequence). The chain's CDR3 is CASSGGLAGYNEQFF. The CDR3 DNA sequence: TGTGCCAGCAGTGGGGGACTAGCGGGTTACAATGAGCAGTTCTTC.

This chain joins TRBV11-3 and TRBJ2-1; the D is unclear. The CDR3 is 14 amino acids. V was cut by 4 bases and J by 7 bases, with 14 bases left in between. CDR1 is SGHNT, CDR2 YENEEA, per germline. The CDR3: CASSWSDLGNEQFF. In nucleotides, the CDR3 is TGTGCCAGCAGCTGGAGCGACCTCGGAAATGAGCAGTTCTTC.

The rearrangement uses TRBV2 and TRBJ1-1; 7 positions agree with TRBD1. The V and J ends lost 9 bases and 5 bases, in that order; junction bases with no gene match: 9. The germline V gene has CDR1 SNHLY and CDR2 FYNNEI. This CDR3 is 13 amino acids long. The CDR3 sequence: CASSKGARTEAFF. CDR3 nucleotide sequence: TGTGCCAGTTCAAAGGGGGCGCGAACTGAAGCTTTCTTT.

This rearrangement joins TRBV28 to TRBJ1-1; D uncertain. The V end lost 10 bases, the J end lost 0 bases, and 9 bases lay between the germline ends. Per the germline V gene, CDR1 is MDHEN and CDR2 is SYDVKM. This CDR3 region has 12 residues. CDR3 nucleotide sequence: TGTGCCATCCAGCGTATGAACACTGAAGCTTTCTTT. Translated, it gives CAIQRMNTEAFF.

The chain recombines TRBV27 with TRBJ2-2; D call uncertain. The CDR3 runs to 12 residues. V was trimmed by 5 bases and J by 4 bases, leaving 5 bases between them. From germline, CDR1 is MNHEY and CDR2 SMNVEV (reference sequence). The CDR3 DNA sequence: TGTGCCAGCAGTCCCGTCACCGGGGAGCTGTTTTTT. Protein sequence: CASSPVTGELFF.

V usage is TRBV7-9 and J usage is TRBJ1-1; TRBD1 is a possible D gene (5 bases). CDR1 is SEHNR, CDR2 FQNEAQ, per germline (reference sequence). Deletions cut 5 bases from V and 0 bases from J, with 13 bases between. The CDR3 loop spans 15 amino acids. The CDR3, as DNA: TGTGCCAGCAGCCCTAGCGGGGGGTTGAACACTGAAGCTTTCTTT. This gives the protein CASSPSGGLNTEAFF. The variable domain in full, completed from reference TRBV7-9 and TRBJ1-1, reads DTGVSQNPRHKITKRGQNVTFRCDPISEHNRLYWYRQTLGQGPEFLTYFQNEAQLEKSRLLSDRFSAERPKGSFSTLEIQRTEQGDSAMYLCASSPSGGLNTEAFFGQGTRLTVV.

The chain carries TRBV28 and TRBJ2-1, with D maybe TRBD2 (5 bases). Trimming cost V 3 bases and J 6 bases, with 9 bases left between them. In germline, CDR1 is MDHEN, CDR2 SYDVKM. There are 13 residues in the CDR3. Here the CDR3 DNA reads TGTGCCAGCAGTTTCGTCGGAGGCAATGAGCAGTTCTTC. Residues: CASSFVGGNEQFF. Full variable domain (outside the CDR3, taken from reference TRBV28 and TRBJ2-1): DVKVTQSSRYLVKRTGEKVFLECVQDMDHENMFWYRQDPGLGLRLIYFSYDVKMKEKGDIPEGYSVSREKKERFSLILESASTNQTSMYLCASSFVGGNEQFFGPGTRLTVL.

The CDR3 DNA follows: TGTGCCAGCAGCGCACCGGGACAGGGACGTCCCGGGGAGCTGTTTTTT. This gives the protein CASSAPGQGRPGELFF. The chain joins TRBV9 to TRBJ2-2; 9 positions match TRBD1. Trimming took 3 bases from V and 6 from J; bases not matched to a gene: 9. The CDR3 has 16 amino acids. Germline V gives CDR1 SGDLS, CDR2 YYNGEE.

J is TRBJ1-6 and V is TRBV4-3; a possible D gene is TRBD1 (6 bases). Germline V gene sequence: CDR1 LGHNA, CDR2 YSLEER. This CDR3 has 18 amino acids. V lost 1 base and J 7 bases, leaving 20 bases between the germline ends. The CDR3 coding sequence is TGCGCCAGCAGCCAAGGGGGGCGAGACCCATGGGGGAATTCACCCCTCCACTTT. This gives the protein CASSQGGRDPWGNSPLHF.

The chain recombines TRBV4-3 with TRBJ2-1, with TRBD1 identical over 11 bases. CDR1 is LGHNA and CDR2 is YSLEER in the germline V gene. V lost 2 bases to trimming and J lost 9 bases; unmatched junction nucleotides: 12. The CDR3 totals 17 residues. CDR3 DNA: TGCGCCAGCAGCCAATTCTTAACCGGGACAGGGGGTTCTGAGCAGTTCTTC. Amino acids: CASSQFLTGTGGSEQFF.

The genes are TRBV13 and TRBJ1-2; D unresolved. Germline CDR1 reads PRHDT; CDR2 reads FYEKMQ (reference sequence). This CDR3 has 13 residues. V gave up 3 bases and J gave up 0 bases, with 5 bases separating them. CDR3 sequence: CASSLTSNYGYTF. CDR3 nucleotides: TGTGCCAGCAGCTTGACATCTAACTATGGCTACACCTTC.

The rearrangement joins TRBV28 to TRBJ1-6; 11 bases align to TRBD1. The CDR3 extends over 15 amino acids. Germline values: CDR1 MDHEN, CDR2 SYDVKM. Trimming took 6 bases from V and 5 from J; bases not matched to a gene: 3. The CDR3 loop reads CASRGGQGDNSPLHF. Here the CDR3 DNA reads TGTGCCAGCAGGGGGGGACAGGGGGATAATTCACCCCTCCACTTT. The complete variable domain, with remaining parts taken from reference TRBV28 and TRBJ1-6, reads DVKVTQSSRYLVKRTGEKVFLECVQDMDHENMFWYRQDPGLGLRLIYFSYDVKMKEKGDIPEGYSVSREKKERFSLILESASTNQTSMYLCASRGGQGDNSPLHFGNGTRLTVT.

J is TRBJ1-5 and V is TRBV6-5, with 7 bases fitting TRBD1. The ends lost 0 bases at V and 10 bases at J; junction bases unmatched: 3. CDR1 and CDR2 from the germline V gene are MNHEY and SVGAGI. This CDR3 has 13 amino acids. The chain's CDR3 is CASSYSQGSPQHF. As DNA, the CDR3 is TGTGCCAGCAGTTACTCACAGGGGTCACCCCAGCATTTT.

CDR3 sequence: CASSFGQGGSPLHF. CDR3 nucleotide sequence: TGTGCCAGCAGCTTTGGGCAGGGGGGTTCACCCCTCCACTTT. This chain links TRBV7-9 with TRBJ1-6; 7 positions match TRBD1. The CDR3 sequence is 14 residues long. J lost 9 bases, V lost 3 bases, and 5 bases had no gene match. Per the germline V gene, CDR1 is SEHNR and CDR2 is FQNEAQ (reference sequence).

The rearrangement uses TRBV28 and TRBJ1-5, with D tentatively TRBD1 (6 bases). Trimming pared 5 bases from V and 2 bases from J, leaving 13 bases between. Per germline, CDR1 MDHEN and CDR2 SYDVKM. This CDR3 has 15 amino acids. The CDR3 here is CASSPGGWGNQPQHF. The CDR3 DNA reads TGTGCCAGCAGTCCGGGGGGCTGGGGCAATCAGCCCCAGCATTTT.

The V call is TRBV6-5, the J call TRBJ1-5, with 10 bases matching TRBD1. Germline trimming cut 6 bases from V and 6 bases from J; bases unmatched to any gene: 2. Germline CDR1 and CDR2: MNHEY and SVGAGI. The CDR3 extends over 13 amino acids. For the CDR3, the DNA is TGTGCCAGCAGGGGGACAGGGGCTCAGCCCCAGCATTTT. Translation gives CASRGTGAQPQHF.

The J gene is TRBJ2-3, the V gene TRBV5-1; 10 nucleotides align to TRBD2. Per the germline V gene, CDR1 is SGHRS and CDR2 is YFSETQ. With 4 bases clipped from V and 5 bases from J, the junction kept 4 bases outside the gene matches. The CDR3 spans 14 residues. CDR3 DNA: TGCGCCAGCAGCCCGGGACTAGCGCTAGATACGCAGTATTTT. It codes for CASSPGLALDTQYF.

The rearrangement uses TRBV11-2 and TRBJ2-3; 12 bases line up with TRBD2. This CDR3 region has 15 residues. CDR1 SGHAT and CDR2 FQNNGV come from the germline V gene. The V gene end was trimmed by 4 bases and the J gene end by 5 bases; junction bases not matched to a gene: 4. The CDR3 sequence: CASSWTSGTIDTQYF. The CDR3 nucleotides read TGTGCCAGCAGCTGGACTAGCGGGACGATAGATACGCAGTATTTT.

The chain joins TRBV7-8 to TRBJ1-1; D is unclear. CDR3 length: 12 residues. Per germline, CDR1 SGHVS and CDR2 FQNEAQ. V gave up 2 bases and J gave up 6 bases, with 7 bases separating them. CDR3 bases: TGTGCCAGCAGCTTACCGGGATCTGAAGCTTTCTTT. Residues: CASSLPGSEAFF.

This clone showed up just once. The chain couples TRBV19 to TRBJ2-3, with 9 bases that match TRBD1. The CDR3 spans 15 residues. Germline V CDR1 and CDR2: LNHDA, SQIVND (reference sequence). The junction had 7 bases not matched to a gene; V was cut back by 7 bases and J by 2 bases. The DNA for the CDR3 is TGTGCCAGTACGAGGACAGGGGCCCCCACAGATACGCAGTATTTT. Its protein product is CASTRTGAPTDTQYF.

The rearrangement uses TRBV28 and TRBJ2-3; D remains unclear. V lost 2 bases and J lost 4, with 7 bases in between. The CDR3 spans 13 residues. Looked up from germline, CDR1 is MDHEN and CDR2 is SYDVKM. The CDR3 bases are TGTGCCAGCAGTTTAGCGGCCCCAGATACGCAGTATTTT. Its protein product is CASSLAAPDTQYF.

The chain links TRBV19 to TRBJ2-1, with 12 bases matching TRBD2. Germline lookup yields CDR1 LNHDA and CDR2 SQIVND (reference sequence). The CDR3 covers 16 residues. The junction had 9 bases not matched to a gene; V was cut back by 6 bases and J by 6 bases. The CDR3 region is CASSRLAGEGGNEQFF. As DNA, the CDR3 is TGTGCCAGTAGCCGACTAGCGGGGGAGGGAGGCAATGAGCAGTTCTTC.

This clone came up once. The genes are TRBV10-3 and TRBJ2-3; a possible D gene is TRBD2 (5 bases). Germline V gene sequence: CDR1 ENHRY, CDR2 SYGVKD. This CDR3 spans 12 amino acids. Trimming pared 3 bases from V and 8 bases from J, leaving 9 bases between. The CDR3 DNA reads as TGTGCCATCAGTGACGAGGGCAGTACGCAGTATTTT. Amino acid sequence: CAISDEGSTQYF.

This sequence joins TRBV30 and TRBJ2-1; TRBD2 matches 11 bases. The CDR3 totals 15 residues. Germline V gives CDR1 GTSNPN, CDR2 SVGIG (reference sequence). Unmatched junction bases numbered 9, after V lost 4 bases and J lost 7 bases. CDR3 sequence: CAWNLRASGRNEQFF. The CDR3 nucleotides are TGTGCCTGGAACCTCCGGGCTAGCGGGAGGAATGAGCAGTTCTTC.

This clone was observed a single time. The chain joins TRBV19 to TRBJ1-1; 7 bases map to TRBD1. Germline V lookup: CDR1 LNHDA, CDR2 SQIVND (reference sequence). The CDR3 has 11 amino acids. The trim removed 9 bases at V and 9 bases at J, leaving 7 bases unmatched. The chain's CDR3 is CASIDRVQAFF. The CDR3 DNA reads as TGTGCCAGCATCGACAGGGTCCAAGCTTTCTTT.

V and J are TRBV10-2 and TRBJ2-1; 12 positions match TRBD2. The CDR3 runs to 14 residues. Losses at the gene ends were 8 bases for V and 5 bases for J; bases not matched to a gene: 4. The germline gives CDR1 WSHSY, CDR2 SAAADI. The CDR3: CASVSSGRDNEQFF. The CDR3 DNA reads TGCGCCAGCGTATCTAGCGGGAGGGACAATGAGCAGTTCTTC.

The rearrangement links TRBV19 to TRBJ1-4; 7 bases line up with TRBD1. The CDR3 is made up of 14 amino acids. V trimming: 5 bases; J trimming: 6 bases; junction bases outside the gene matches: 6. Germline-derived CDR1 and CDR2 are LNHDA and SQIVND (reference sequence). The CDR3 here is CASSPRGPDEKLFF. CDR3 DNA: TGTGCCAGTAGTCCAAGGGGGCCTGATGAAAAACTGTTTTTT.

The rearrangement uses TRBV6-5 and TRBJ2-5, with D perhaps matching TRBD2 (6 bases). The V gene lost 6 bases and the J gene lost 4 bases, with 18 bases spanning the gap. The germline V gene has CDR1 MNHEY and CDR2 SVGAGI. The CDR3 is made up of 15 amino acids. The CDR3 region is CASRPYEGLPETQYF. CDR3 bases: TGTGCCAGCAGGCCGTATGAGGGACTGCCAGAGACCCAGTACTTC.

The chain couples TRBV5-1 to TRBJ1-4; weak D call: TRBD1 (5 bases). The CDR3 spans 14 residues. From germline, CDR1 is SGHRS and CDR2 YFSETQ. V was pared by 4 bases and J by 5 bases, with 12 bases between. CDR3: CASSRGELNEKLFF. CDR3 bases: TGCGCCAGCAGCCGGGGGGAATTAAATGAAAAACTGTTTTTT.

In DNA, the CDR3 is TGCGCCAGCAGTGAGTCGACGGAGGAGAGCAGGGGGAATGGGAACACTGAAGCTTTCTTT. This sequence encodes CASSESTEESRGNGNTEAFF. The rearrangement links TRBV10-1 to TRBJ1-1, with 7 nucleotides matching TRBD1. The trim removed 0 bases at V and 1 base at J, leaving 17 bases unmatched. CDR1 and CDR2 (germline): WNHNN, SYGVQD (reference sequence). The CDR3 extends over 20 amino acids.